The 28 T cell receptor beta chains below all came from one sample that was sequenced in a study of CD8 T cells in ankylosing spondylitis. Using its own MiXCR run on the 5' RACE reads, TCRdb lists one record per CDR3 protein. The table lists 80,000 to 90,000 distinct CDR3 sequences, approximately 30% of them singletons. Sequencing was carried out using blood, either unsorted or a sorted T cell fraction (not recorded which). The origin of the receptors is a male donor with ankylosing spondylitis or in good health (not recorded which).

The chain combines TRBV19 with TRBJ1-1; D may be TRBD1 (6 bases). CDR3 length equals 13 residues. Trimming shortened V by 6 bases and J by 2 bases, and 10 bases separated the two germline ends. Germline V gene data show CDR1 as LNHDA and CDR2 as SQIVND (reference sequence). The CDR3 sequence is CASRLDRNTEAFF. CDR3 coding DNA: TGTGCCAGTAGACTGGACAGAAACACTGAAGCTTTCTTT.

The chain combines TRBV29-1 with TRBJ2-5; TRBD2 agrees at 7 bases. Trimming removed 7 bases from V and 2 bases from J; junction bases left unmatched: 10. The CDR3 is 14 residues long. The germline CDR1 and CDR2 sequences are SQVTM and ANQGSEA. The CDR3 coding sequence is TGCAGCGGATGGGGAGGGGTAGGGCAAGAGACCCAGTACTTC. This codes for CSGWGGVGQETQYF.

This clonotype was counted between two and nine times. The chain employs TRBV12-3 or TRBV12-4 and TRBJ1-5; 8 nucleotides agree with TRBD1. CDR3 length: 15 residues. V lost 4 bases and J lost 3; bases outside the gene matches: 5. The CDR3 DNA reads as TGTGCCAGCAGTTCCAGGACAGGGAACAATCAGCCCCAGCATTTT. Translated, it gives CASSSRTGNNQPQHF.

This chain uses TRBV10-3 with TRBJ1-1, with 8 bases lining up with TRBD1. CDR1 is ENHRY, CDR2 SYGVKD, per germline. Losses at the gene ends were 4 bases for V and 10 bases for J; bases not matched to a gene: 5. CDR3 length equals 12 residues. The CDR3 nucleotides read TGTGCCATCAGTGCTGGCACAGGGGGAGCTTTCTTT. It encodes CAISAGTGGAFF.

This clonotype has a count of ten or more. The genes are TRBV24-1 and TRBJ1-1; no clear D gene. Between the trimmed V and J ends, which lost 7 bases and 5 bases, there was a span of 13 bases. In germline, CDR1 is KGHDR, CDR2 SFDVKD. The CDR3 sequence is 13 residues long. In DNA, the CDR3 is TGTGCCACCAGCCTAGGGCCGGGAACTGAAGCTTTCTTT. Encoded protein: CATSLGPGTEAFF.

This clonotype came up a few times. The gene calls are TRBV29-1 and TRBJ1-5, with 7 bases identical to TRBD1. This CDR3 has 13 amino acids. Trimming cost V 4 bases and J 6 bases; bases outside gene matches: 6. CDR1 and CDR2 (germline): SQVTM, ANQGSEA. This CDR3 reads CSVGGGAGQPQHF. Written as DNA, the CDR3 is TGCAGCGTTGGAGGGGGCGCGGGTCAGCCCCAGCATTTT.

The V and J genes are TRBV20-1 and TRBJ2-1; 7 bases line up with TRBD2. This CDR3 is 15 amino acids long. Germline V gene sequence: CDR1 DFQATT, CDR2 SNEGSKA (reference sequence). V was pared by 5 bases and J by 6 bases, with 13 bases of the junction left unmatched. CDR3 amino acids: CSAESLADYSNEQFF. CDR3 DNA: TGCAGTGCTGAGTCCCTAGCGGACTACTCCAATGAGCAGTTCTTC.

This clonotype came up a few times. The J gene is TRBJ2-7, the V gene TRBV6-5; 7 bases agree with TRBD1. Germline CDR1 and CDR2: MNHEY and SVGAGI. V dropped 5 bases and J dropped 9; count of bases not matched to a gene: 10. The CDR3 length is 13 residues. CDR3 amino acids: CASSHPGQTSQYF. As DNA, the CDR3 is TGTGCCAGCAGTCACCCGGGACAGACATCGCAGTACTTC.

The genes are TRBV5-1 and TRBJ1-4; TRBD1 might be the D (6 bases). The CDR3 covers 13 residues. The V gene's germline CDR1 is SGHRS and CDR2 YFSETQ. With 0 bases removed from V and 14 bases from J, the gap between germline ends came to 14 bases. The CDR3: CASSLAGAGVLFF. The CDR3 DNA reads as TGCGCCAGCAGCTTGGCCGGGGCAGGGGTTCTGTTTTTT.

This chain joins TRBV5-4 and TRBJ2-3, with TRBD2 identical over 16 bases. The CDR3 extends over 16 amino acids. Per germline, CDR1 SGHNT and CDR2 YYREEE (reference sequence). Losses at the gene ends were 4 bases for V and 6 bases for J; bases not matched to a gene: 5. The CDR3 DNA is TGTGCCAGCAGCAGGGGACTAGCGGGGGGGTTGGATACGCAGTATTTT. This translates into CASSRGLAGGLDTQYF.

This clonotype was recorded only once. The J gene is TRBJ1-2, the V gene TRBV5-1, with D perhaps matching TRBD1 (6 bases). Deletions cut 2 bases from V and 1 base from J, with 12 bases between. This CDR3 is built from 15 residues. CDR1 SGHRS and CDR2 YFSETQ come from the germline V gene. The CDR3 loop is CASSFSRGDNYGYTF. DNA for the CDR3: TGCGCCAGCAGCTTCTCCAGGGGCGATAACTATGGCTACACCTTC.

This clonotype occurred a few times. This rearrangement joins TRBV20-1 to TRBJ2-7, with D unresolved. Germline V lookup: CDR1 DFQATT, CDR2 SNEGSKA (reference sequence). The V end lost 6 bases, the J end lost 0 bases, and 12 bases lay between the germline ends. The CDR3 extends over 13 amino acids. The CDR3 nucleotides read TGCAGTGCCAGACGATACAGCTCCTACGAGCAGTACGTC. It yields the protein CSARRYSSYEQYV.

At least ten counts were recorded for this clonotype. This chain's CDR3 is CASSQSGETQYF. In DNA form, the CDR3 reads TGTGCCAGCAGCCAAAGTGGGGAGACCCAGTACTTC. This sequence joins TRBV7-7 and TRBJ2-5; D not certain. Germline-derived CDR1 and CDR2 are SSHAT and FNYEAQ (reference sequence). Trimming took 5 bases from V and 5 from J, leaving 9 bases between them. The CDR3 covers 12 residues.

There are a few counts of this clonotype. CDR3 sequence reads: CSVPTSGGETQYF. The CDR3, as DNA: TGCAGTGTCCCGACTAGCGGGGGTGAGACCCAGTACTTC. The chain recombines TRBV20-1 with TRBJ2-5; TRBD2 aligns across 12 bases. Germline CDR1 and CDR2: DFQATT and SNEGSKA (reference sequence). V shed 7 bases and J 5 bases; nucleotides not matched to a gene: 5. This CDR3 has 13 amino acids.

This clonotype has more than one count but fewer than ten. V gene TRBV9 combines with J gene TRBJ2-3; 7 bases fit TRBD2. Trimming removed 4 bases from V and 2 bases from J; junction bases left unmatched: 7. CDR3 length: 15 residues. CDR1 is SGDLS, CDR2 YYNGEE, per germline. The CDR3 here is CASSSSGSPTDTQYF. The CDR3 DNA reads as TGTGCCAGCAGCAGTAGCGGGTCGCCCACAGATACGCAGTATTTT.

A few counts support this clonotype. This rearrangement joins TRBV21-1 to TRBJ1-1; the DNA was not used to check the table's D call, TRBD1. TRBV21-1 constitutes a pseudogene. The CDR3 is 14 amino acids. CDR3 in DNA: TGTGCCAGCACCCCTAAGACAGGGGCTACTGAAGCTTTCTTT. This codes for CASTPKTGATEAFF.

The table lists this clonotype with a few counts. The chain recombines TRBV27 with TRBJ1-1; D might be TRBD1 (6 bases). V shed 9 bases and J shed 3 bases, with 17 bases lying between them. The CDR3 runs to 14 residues. Germline CDR1 reads MNHEY; CDR2 reads SMNVEV (reference sequence). This CDR3 reads CARAPPGGDTEAFF. CDR3 bases: TGTGCCAGAGCCCCCCCCGGGGGCGACACTGAAGCTTTCTTT.

This clonotype was detected a few times. This chain links TRBV4-2 with TRBJ2-1, with 9 bases aligning to TRBD2. The CDR3 has 15 amino acids. V dropped 4 bases and J dropped 5; count of bases not matched to a gene: 6. CDR1 is LGHNA, CDR2 YNFKEQ, per germline. CDR3 sequence (DNA): TGTGCCAGCAGCCTGGGAGGCGGGGGGGACAATGAGCAGTTCTTC. As protein: CASSLGGGGDNEQFF.

This chain links TRBV28 with TRBJ1-2; D unclear. V was trimmed by 3 bases and J by 10 bases, leaving 18 bases between them. The CDR3 runs to 14 residues. Per germline, CDR1 MDHEN and CDR2 SYDVKM. DNA of the CDR3: TGTGCCAGCAGTTTTCGTGGTAGCGGCGGGGACTACACCTTC. This codes for CASSFRGSGGDYTF.

V and J are TRBV5-6 and TRBJ1-2; D is undetermined. This CDR3 spans 16 amino acids. Per the germline V gene, CDR1 is SGHDT and CDR2 is YYEEEE. V lost 2 bases, J lost 4 bases, and 18 bases lay in between. This chain's CDR3 is CASSFTDVAFAYGYTF. CDR3 sequence (DNA): TGTGCCAGCAGCTTCACCGACGTGGCTTTCGCCTATGGCTACACCTTC.

The V gene is TRBV5-1, the J gene TRBJ2-3, with no clear D. This CDR3 has 14 residues. Germline-derived CDR1 and CDR2 are SGHRS and YFSETQ. The V end lost 2 bases, the J end lost 2 bases, and 9 bases lay between the germline ends. CDR3 amino acids: CASSFQPSTDTQYF. In DNA form, the CDR3 reads TGCGCCAGCAGCTTCCAGCCGTCCACAGATACGCAGTATTTT.

This clonotype was seen more than once but under ten times. The chain combines TRBV12-3 or TRBV12-4 with TRBJ2-3; D gene unclear. V was cut by 6 bases and J by 6 bases, with 16 bases left in between. CDR3 size: 14 residues. The CDR3 is CASSPTGGSDTQYF. The CDR3 bases are TGTGCCAGCAGCCCTACGGGTGGTTCGGATACGCAGTATTTT.

This clonotype was recorded a few times. The chain is built from TRBV18 and TRBJ1-1; D not resolved. The length of the CDR3 is 12 residues. Trimming removed 4 bases from V and 1 base from J, with 4 bases in between. Germline V CDR1 and CDR2: KGHSH, LQKENI. The CDR3 sequence is CASSLQNTEAFF. The DNA for the CDR3 is TGTGCCAGCTCACTTCAGAACACTGAAGCTTTCTTT.

V gene TRBV5-1 combines with J gene TRBJ1-2; tentative D call: TRBD1 (5 bases). The CDR3 length is 14 residues. Germline V lookup: CDR1 SGHRS, CDR2 YFSETQ. V shed 2 bases and J shed 6 bases, with 14 bases lying between them. CDR3 loop: CASSLTRAIDGYTF. The CDR3 DNA follows: TGCGCCAGCAGCTTAACCAGGGCCATTGATGGCTACACCTTC.

This clonotype was detected only a few times. The genes are TRBV19 and TRBJ1-5; a weak D match, TRBD1 (6 bases). Germline CDR1 reads LNHDA; CDR2 reads SQIVND (reference sequence). This CDR3 spans 15 amino acids. Trimming cost V 6 bases and J 2 bases, with 14 bases left between them. The CDR3 nucleotides read TGTGCCAGTAGGAAACAGGGTAATGGCAATCAGCCCCAGCATTTT. Translation gives CASRKQGNGNQPQHF.

This clonotype came up a few times. This rearrangement joins TRBV12-3 or TRBV12-4 to TRBJ2-7; 7 bases are shared with TRBD2. V dropped 2 bases and J dropped 0; count of bases not matched to a gene: 19. This CDR3 comprises 20 residues. As DNA, the CDR3 is TGTGCCAGCAGTTTAACCCTCCCCCTATCCCTAGCGGCACTCTCCTACGAGCAGTACTTC. Its translation is CASSLTLPLSLAALSYEQYF.

The chain has TRBV20-1 and TRBJ2-7; TRBD1 might be the D (5 bases). Looked up from germline, CDR1 is DFQATT and CDR2 is SNEGSKA (reference sequence). CDR3 length: 15 residues. V was trimmed by 0 bases and J by 0 bases, leaving 12 bases between them. The CDR3 reads CSARDQGSLSYEQYF. The CDR3 DNA follows: TGCAGTGCTAGAGATCAGGGAAGCCTCTCCTACGAGCAGTACTTC.

The rearrangement joins TRBV5-1 to TRBJ2-7; D is undetermined. The CDR3 is made up of 14 amino acids. V was trimmed by 2 bases and J by 1 base, leaving 10 bases between them. In germline, CDR1 is SGHRS, CDR2 YFSETQ. The CDR3 protein is CASSFGTASYEQYF. CDR3 in DNA: TGCGCCAGCAGCTTCGGTACAGCGTCCTACGAGCAGTACTTC.